The 11 T cell receptor beta chains reported below all come from one sample, sequenced in a study of blood T cell repertoires in COVID-19. This table comes from immunoSEQ multiplex PCR, and its TCRdb copy is limited to in-frame clones, with some not included. The sample consists of 300,000 to 450,000 clones, around 91% of them appearing once. Sequencing was carried out using PBMCs or T cells enriched from blood (not recorded which). These receptors originate from a man between 18 and 29 years old who had recovered from COVID-19.

The chain uses TRBV5-8 and TRBJ1-5; D unresolved. Per the germline V gene, CDR1 is SGHTS and CDR2 is YDEGEE. The CDR3 runs 12 residues. Trimming shortened V by 4 bases and J by 10 bases, and 12 bases separated the two germline ends. The CDR3 DNA sequence: TGTGCCAGCAGCGCCTGGCCCAATCCCCAGCATTTT. Its protein is CASSAWPNPQHF.

The V gene is TRBV14, the J gene TRBJ2-3, with a tentative D call TRBD1 (5 bases). Germline V gene lookup returns CDR1 SGHDN and CDR2 FVKESK. V lost 4 bases and J lost 5, with 7 bases in between. The CDR3 has 12 amino acids. The CDR3 DNA is TGTGCCAGCAGCCCGCAGGGAGATACGCAGTATTTT. Encoded protein: CASSPQGDTQYF.

V gene TRBV7-9 combines with J gene TRBJ2-5; 8 bases align to TRBD1. Losses at the gene ends were 2 bases for V and 5 bases for J; bases not matched to a gene: 10. Germline V gene data show CDR1 as SEHNR and CDR2 as FQNEAQ (reference sequence). CDR3 length: 16 amino acids. The CDR3 DNA follows: TGTGCCAGCAGCTTATGGTCCAGGGGGCTTTGGGAGACCCAGTACTTC. Its protein is CASSLWSRGLWETQYF.

The genes are TRBV19 and TRBJ2-5; D gene ambiguous. V shed 5 bases and J shed 5 bases, with 21 bases lying between them. The germline CDR1 and CDR2 sequences are LNHDA and SQIVND (reference sequence). This CDR3 spans 16 amino acids. As DNA, the CDR3 is TGTGCCAGTAGTCCCCCCGGTCCCTACCCCTGGGAGACCCAGTACTTC. Translation: CASSPPGPYPWETQYF. Based on the CDR3 plus reference TRBV19 and TRBJ2-5, the full variable domain is DGGITQSPKYLFRKEGQNVTLSCEQNLNHDAMYWYRQDPGQGLRLIYYSQIVNDFQKGDIAEGYSVSREKKESFPLTVTSAQKNPTAFYLCASSPPGPYPWETQYFGPGTRLLVL.

J is TRBJ2-2 and V is TRBV28, with 8 nucleotides matching TRBD1. This CDR3 is 17 amino acids long. The junction had 12 bases not matched to a gene; V was cut back by 6 bases and J by 3 bases. From germline, CDR1 is MDHEN and CDR2 SYDVKM. The CDR3, as DNA: TGTGCCAGCAGCCAGGGGCCCGGACAGGGCTACACCGGGGAGCTGTTTTTT. Protein product: CASSQGPGQGYTGELFF.

The rearrangement uses TRBV3-1 (or the pseudogene TRBV3-2) and TRBJ1-5; D may be TRBD1 (5 bases). Germline loops: CDR1 LGHDT, CDR2 YNNKEL (reference sequence). The CDR3 sequence is 13 residues long. Trimming removed 9 bases from V and 5 bases from J, with 14 bases in between. This chain's CDR3 is CARTGIAYQPQHF. The CDR3 bases are TGTGCCAGAACAGGAATCGCATATCAGCCCCAGCATTTT.

This rearrangement joins TRBV9 to TRBJ2-4, with 12 bases matching TRBD1. CDR1 and CDR2 from the germline V gene are SGDLS and YYNGEE. J lost 3 bases, V lost 3 bases, and 4 bases had no gene match. The CDR3 totals 16 residues. The CDR3 here is CASSGGTGGDKNIQYF. The CDR3 DNA sequence: TGTGCCAGCAGCGGTGGGACAGGGGGCGACAAAAACATTCAGTACTTC.

V gene TRBV5-6 combines with J gene TRBJ1-1, with 7 bases that match TRBD1. This CDR3 comprises 16 residues. Per the germline V gene, CDR1 is SGHDT and CDR2 is YYEEEE. V gave up 0 bases and J gave up 0 bases; unmatched junction bases: 5. The CDR3 is CASSLEGQTLNTEAFF. In DNA, the CDR3 is TGTGCCAGCAGCTTGGAGGGACAGACTTTGAACACTGAAGCTTTCTTT.

This clone was seen a few times. V is TRBV5-1 and J is TRBJ2-2, with 9 nucleotides matching TRBD1. J lost 4 bases, V lost 4 bases, and 11 bases had no gene match. Looked up from germline, CDR1 is SGHRS and CDR2 is YFSETQ. CDR3 length: 17 amino acids. The CDR3 region is CASSVLSGQGLTGELFF. The DNA for the CDR3 is TGCGCCAGCAGCGTCTTATCGGGACAGGGACTCACCGGGGAGCTGTTTTTT. The full variable domain, in which reference TRBV5-1 and TRBJ2-2 provide the parts outside the CDR3, is KAGVTQTPRYLIKTRGQQVTLSCSPISGHRSVSWYQQTPGQGLQFLFEYFSETQRNKGNFPGRFSGRQFSNSRSEMNVSTLELGDSALYLCASSVLSGQGLTGELFFGEGSRLTVL.

The chain's CDR3 is CASSLDRGNSNTGELFF. CDR3 coding DNA: TGCGCCAGCAGCTTGGACAGGGGGAATTCGAACACCGGGGAGCTGTTTTTT. The chain combines TRBV5-1 with TRBJ2-2; 8 nucleotides match TRBD1. CDR3 length: 17 amino acids. Germline V lookup: CDR1 SGHRS, CDR2 YFSETQ. Losses at the gene ends were 0 bases for V and 0 bases for J; bases not matched to a gene: 4.

This chain links TRBV2 with TRBJ1-6; D may be TRBD1 (6 bases). Per germline, CDR1 SNHLY and CDR2 FYNNEI. V dropped 2 bases and J dropped 9 bases, with 14 bases sitting between them. The CDR3 sequence is 15 residues long. The CDR3 nucleotides are TGTGCCAGCAGTGAAAAGGGAGGGGGGGTTTCACCCCTCCACTTT. Translation gives CASSEKGGGVSPLHF.